Listed below are T cell receptor beta chains from one sample, sequenced in a study of beta chain features in type 1 diabetes. Profiled with immunoSEQ multiplex PCR; TCRdb holds only in-frame clones, not every one. Seen here are a few hundred thousand clones, approximately 11% observed once, and the top ten hold around 0.015%. Sequenced input: naive CD4+ T cells from blood. The receptors stem from a man aged 30 to 45 with type 1 diabetes. Both conserved end residues are part of each CDR3. A D gene is named only where the DNA matches it firmly. Clone size, where shown, is once, few, many, or a class for clones that have expanded.

abundance	d_gene	v_gene	j_gene	CDR3aa	CDR3nt
once	TRBD1	TRBV2	TRBJ2-7	CASLVGTGFHEQYF	TGTGCCAGCTTAGTGGGGACAGGGTTCCACGAGCAGTACTTC
few	NA	TRBV5-6	TRBJ1-4	CASSLTVTNEKLFF	TGTGCCAGCAGCTTGACAGTTACTAATGAAAAACTGTTTTTT
NA	TRBD1	TRBV7-2	TRBJ2-3	CASSLVSSGGQKEYF	TGTGCCAGCAGCTTAGTGAGTAGTGGGGGACAGAAGGAGTATTTT
few	NA	TRBV20-1	TRBJ1-2	CSAPGEYGYTF	TGCAGTGCCCCCGGGGAGTATGGCTACACCTTC
NA	NA	TRBV19	TRBJ1-1	CASSIRGRGAEAFF	TGTGCCAGTAGTATCCGGGGCAGGGGTGCTGAAGCTTTCTTT
NA	TRBD1	TRBV19	TRBJ2-7	CASSIQGQIYEQYF	TGTGCCAGTAGTATCCAGGGACAGATCTACGAGCAGTACTTC
few	TRBD1	TRBV29-1	TRBJ2-5	CSVPGTGLETQYF	TGCAGCGTCCCCGGGACAGGGCTGGAGACCCAGTACTTC
NA	NA	TRBV7-9	TRBJ1-1	CASSLALRERTEAFF	TGTGCCAGCAGCTTAGCACTCCGGGAGCGGACTGAAGCTTTCTTT
few	TRBD2	TRBV5-1	TRBJ2-1	CASSRAGGLSYNEQFF	TGCGCCAGCAGCCGCGCGGGGGGGCTCTCCTACAATGAGCAGTTCTTC
few	TRBD1	TRBV7-9	TRBJ1-4	CASSFWTGTNEKLFF	TGTGCCAGCAGCTTTTGGACAGGCACTAATGAAAAACTGTTTTTT
NA	NA	TRBV27	TRBJ2-1	CASSLRTGNEQFF	TGTGCCAGCAGTTTAAGGACTGGCAATGAGCAGTTCTTC
NA	TRBD1	TRBV5-4	TRBJ1-6	CASSRTGESPLHF	TGTGCCAGCAGTCGGACAGGGGAGTCACCCCTCCACTTT
few	TRBD1	TRBV29-1	TRBJ2-2	CSVEVRTGSKDTGELFF	TGCAGCGTTGAAGTGCGGACAGGGTCCAAGGACACCGGGGAGCTGTTTTTT
few	TRBD2	TRBV6-5	TRBJ2-3	CASKLAATDTQYF	TGTGCCAGTAAACTAGCGGCCACAGATACGCAGTATTTT
few	TRBD1	TRBV18	TRBJ1-1	CASSLHRGRNTEAFF	TGTGCCAGCTCGCTACACAGGGGGAGGAACACTGAAGCTTTCTTT
NA	TRBD2	TRBV28	TRBJ2-6	CASVRGDGGANVLTF	TGTGCCAGCGTACGGGGGGACGGAGGGGCCAACGTCCTGACTTTC
NA	TRBD2	TRBV7-2	TRBJ2-5	CASSSLSGGETQYF	TGTGCCAGCAGCTCCCTTAGCGGGGGAGAGACCCAGTACTTC
NA	NA	TRBV28	TRBJ1-2	CASKTDLSWDGYTF	TGTGCCAGCAAGACAGATCTCAGTTGGGATGGCTACACCTTC
few	NA	TRBV18	TRBJ2-7	CASSPGTGVYEQYF	TGTGCCAGCTCACCAGGGACGGGGGTATACGAGCAGTACTTC
NA	NA	TRBV7-2	TRBJ2-5	CASRKGLLGETQYF	TGTGCCAGCAGAAAGGGGCTCCTGGGGGAGACCCAGTACTTC
few	TRBD1	TRBV7-2	TRBJ2-3	CASLGQLSTDTQYF	TGTGCCAGCTTGGGACAGCTCAGCACAGATACGCAGTATTTT
few	TRBD2	TRBV7-6	TRBJ2-1	CASSPLTSGTYNEQFF	TGTGCCAGCAGCCCCTTGACTAGCGGGACCTACAATGAGCAGTTCTTC
NA	NA	TRBV28	TRBJ1-2	CASRAGLYGYTF	TGTGCCAGCAGGGCGGGACTCTATGGCTACACCTTC
NA	TRBD1	TRBV7-6	TRBJ1-1	CASSLGTGVNTEAFF	TGTGCCAGCAGCTTAGGAACAGGGGTGAACACTGAAGCTTTCTTT
few	TRBD1	TRBV5-1	TRBJ1-4	CASSKQGGSDEKLFF	TGCGCCAGCAGCAAACAGGGGGGCAGCGACGAAAAACTGTTTTTT
NA	NA	TRBV10-3	TRBJ2-5	CAIRTEYQETQYF	TGTGCCATCAGGACAGAGTACCAAGAGACCCAGTACTTC
few	NA	TRBV6-6	TRBJ2-5	CASSQEPQDRGTQYF	TGTGCCAGCAGCCAAGAACCACAGGACCGAGGGACCCAGTACTTC
NA	TRBD2	TRBV4-1	TRBJ2-3	CASSQDKAGGLGDTQYF	TGCGCCAGCAGCCAAGATAAGGCGGGGGGGCTTGGAGATACGCAGTATTTT
few	NA	TRBV7-9	TRBJ1-5	CASSPRGGSDQPQHF	TGTGCCAGCAGCCCCCGAGGAGGGAGTGATCAGCCCCAGCATTTT
few	NA	TRBV5-1	TRBJ2-7	CASSLHRGWFYEQYF	TGCGCCAGCAGCTTACACAGAGGGTGGTTCTACGAGCAGTACTTC
NA	TRBD1	TRBV2	TRBJ2-7	CASSPNVGTGPLSYF	TGTGCCAGCAGTCCTAACGTTGGGACAGGACCGTTGTCGTACTTC
few	NA	TRBV6-5	TRBJ1-5	CASSLGGATHF	TGTGCCAGCAGTTTGGGAGGGGCGACCCATTTT
NA	TRBD2	TRBV5-1	TRBJ2-5	CASSLSSGGQETQYF	TGCGCCAGCAGCTTGTCTAGCGGGGGGCAAGAGACCCAGTACTTC
few	NA	TRBV7-2	TRBJ1-3	CASSFLGSNTIYF	TGTGCCAGCAGCTTCCTGGGCTCTAACACCATATATTTT
few	NA	TRBV5-1	TRBJ2-7	CASSLAGIGQREQYF	TGCGCCAGCAGCTTGGCCGGTATCGGACAGAGGGAGCAGTACTTC
NA	TRBD2	TRBV30	TRBJ2-7	CAWGTSGAGEQYF	TGTGCCTGGGGGACTAGCGGGGCGGGGGAGCAGTACTTC
few	TRBD1	TRBV29-1	TRBJ2-3	CSVERQGAADTQYF	TGCAGCGTTGAAAGGCAGGGGGCCGCAGATACGCAGTATTTT
few	TRBD2	TRBV4-1	TRBJ2-3	CASSQTSVGTDTQYF	TGCGCCAGCAGCCAAACTAGCGTCGGCACAGATACGCAGTATTTT
NA	TRBD2	TRBV15	TRBJ2-5	CATSRSGGMETQYF	TGTGCCACCAGCAGAAGCGGGGGGATGGAGACCCAGTACTTC
NA	TRBD1	TRBV18	TRBJ1-1	CASSPQDREGAFF	TGTGCCAGCTCACCCCAGGACAGGGAGGGAGCTTTCTTT
few	TRBD1	TRBV2	TRBJ2-3	CASNGRGTDTQYF	TGTGCCAGCAATGGCAGGGGGACAGATACGCAGTATTTT
few	TRBD2	TRBV9	TRBJ2-3	CASSVVSGGASDTQYF	TGTGCCAGCAGCGTGGTTAGCGGGGGGGCGTCAGATACGCAGTATTTT
NA	TRBD1	TRBV7-9	TRBJ2-5	CASSLGQGGKETQYF	TGTGCCAGCAGCTTGGGACAGGGGGGTAAAGAGACCCAGTACTTC
few	NA	TRBV5-5	TRBJ1-2	CASSLMAYGYTF	TGTGCCAGCAGCTTAATGGCCTATGGCTACACCTTC
few	TRBD1	TRBV23-1	TRBJ1-4	CASSTRDRTSEKLFF	TGCGCCAGCAGTACTAGGGACAGAACTTCTGAAAAACTGTTTTTT
NA	NA	TRBV28	TRBJ2-2	CASRQTGTGELFF	TGTGCCAGCAGACAGACAGGAACCGGGGAGCTGTTTTTT
NA	TRBD2	TRBV4-2	TRBJ2-3	CASSQASGGTDTQYF	TGTGCCAGCAGCCAGGCAAGCGGGGGCACAGATACGCAGTATTTT
NA	NA	TRBV7-2	TRBJ2-7	CASSLAKGAGSYEQYF	TGTGCCAGCAGCTTAGCCAAAGGGGCCGGGTCCTACGAGCAGTACTTC